Listed here are 24 T cell receptor beta chains from one sample, sequenced in a study of T cell responses to AZD1222 COVID-19 vaccine (dated by TCRdb to about 2021). The time point label, read with the paper, signifies: about 28 days (+/-7) after the second vaccine dose. The library was built by means of the immunoSEQ multiplex PCR assay. Not all clones reach the TCRdb copy of this immuneACCESS table, which keeps in-frame sequences only. Checked studies attribute under half of the gap to unresolved V genes and leave the rest unexplained. This sample holds about 130,000 clones; about 88% were observed only once. The ten largest make up about 9.9% of the sample. The source was peripheral blood, collected 28 days after the second AZD1222 dose. The receptors shown here come from an adult who received the AZD1222 COVID-19 vaccine.

The chain uses TRBV12-3 or TRBV12-4 and TRBJ1-2; TRBD1 might be the D (5 bases). CDR3 size: 13 residues. V was clipped by 6 bases and J by 4 bases, with 12 bases between them. The CDR3 region is CASSPGPAYGYTF. CDR3 nucleotides: TGTGCCAGCAGCCCGGGACCAGCCTATGGCTACACCTTC.

The rearrangement links TRBV19 to TRBJ1-2; D uncertain. The CDR3 is made up of 12 amino acids. V was trimmed by 3 bases and J by 5 bases, leaving 7 bases between them. Germline V gives CDR1 LNHDA, CDR2 SQIVND (reference sequence). Written as DNA, the CDR3 is TGTGCCAGTAGTATGGGTGGATATGGCTACACCTTC. Encoded protein: CASSMGGYGYTF.

The chain employs TRBV4-2 and TRBJ1-2; TRBD1 agrees at 8 bases. Losses at the gene ends were 3 bases for V and 3 bases for J; bases not matched to a gene: 3. CDR1 and CDR2 from the germline V gene are LGHNA and YNFKEQ. This CDR3 has 14 amino acids. The CDR3 is CASSHPGGDYGYTF. The CDR3 DNA reads TGTGCCAGCAGCCATCCAGGGGGCGACTATGGCTACACCTTC.

This rearrangement joins TRBV7-6 to TRBJ2-1; 9 bases are a match to TRBD2. Germline V gives CDR1 SGHVS, CDR2 FNYEAQ. This CDR3 comprises 17 residues. V shed 1 base and J 0 bases; nucleotides not matched to a gene: 4. The CDR3 is CASSLVKLAGSYNEQFF. CDR3 in DNA: TGTGCCAGCAGCTTAGTTAAACTAGCGGGCTCCTACAATGAGCAGTTCTTC. The full variable domain, rest sourced from reference TRBV7-6 and TRBJ2-1, is GAGVSQSPRYKVTKRGQDVALRCDPISGHVSLYWYRQALGQGPEFLTYFNYEAQQDKSGLPNDRFSAERPEGSISTLTIQRTEQRDSAMYRCASSLVKLAGSYNEQFFGPGTRLTVL.

The V and J genes are TRBV19 and TRBJ2-5, with 8 bases lining up with TRBD1. CDR3 length: 14 amino acids. Germline assignment: CDR1 LNHDA and CDR2 SQIVND (reference sequence). After removal of 3 bases from V and 5 bases from J, the junction contained 5 bases not matched to a gene. The CDR3 bases are TGTGCCAGTAGTATTCCAGGGGGCCTGGAGACCCAGTACTTC. Protein sequence: CASSIPGGLETQYF.

The rearrangement joins TRBV28 to TRBJ1-1; D is undetermined. Trimming stripped 5 bases from V and 1 base from J, with 11 bases between. Germline V CDR1 and CDR2: MDHEN, SYDVKM. The CDR3 contains 14 residues. The CDR3 region is CASSPLGANTEAFF. CDR3 nucleotides: TGTGCCAGCAGTCCATTAGGCGCGAACACTGAAGCTTTCTTT.

This clone was counted only a few times. The chain couples TRBV19 to TRBJ2-2; the match to TRBD2 covers 8 bases. Germline lookup yields CDR1 LNHDA and CDR2 SQIVND (reference sequence). The CDR3 length is 16 residues. The V gene end was trimmed by 4 bases and the J gene end by 6 bases; junction bases not matched to a gene: 10. The CDR3 DNA sequence: TGTGCCAGTAGTACCCGGGGTAGCGGGACGCCCGGGGAGCTGTTTTTT. It codes for CASSTRGSGTPGELFF.

The chain uses TRBV15 and TRBJ2-3; perhaps TRBD1 as D (6 bases). Germline CDR1 is LNHNV and CDR2 is YYDKDF (reference sequence). The CDR3 contains 15 residues. Trimming left V 1 base short and J 6 bases short, with 14 bases between. The CDR3 region is CATSRVGALGDTQYF. DNA for the CDR3: TGTGCCACCAGCAGAGTGGGGGCCCTGGGGGATACGCAGTATTTT.

The chain recombines TRBV28 with TRBJ1-1, with D uncertain. The germline V gene has CDR1 MDHEN and CDR2 SYDVKM. The CDR3 is 15 residues long. Trimming took 8 bases from V and 2 from J, leaving 18 bases between them. The CDR3 DNA reads as TGTGCCAGCCACGACGACGGTTCGGAAAACACTGAAGCTTTCTTT. Residues: CASHDDGSENTEAFF.

V and J are TRBV7-2 and TRBJ2-3; perhaps D is TRBD1 or TRBD2 (5 bases each). Per germline, CDR1 SGHTA and CDR2 FQGNSA. The ends were cut back, 6 bases at V and 2 bases at J, with 15 bases in the middle. CDR3 length: 15 amino acids. The CDR3 region has the DNA TGTGCCAGCAGACGGGGCCTCGATTCCACAGATACGCAGTATTTT. It yields the protein CASRRGLDSTDTQYF.

A single count supports this clone. This chain joins TRBV18 and TRBJ1-6; D might be TRBD1 (5 bases). Looked up from germline, CDR1 is KGHSH and CDR2 is LQKENI. V was shortened by 3 bases and J by 9 bases, with 24 bases between the two germline ends. The CDR3 totals 18 residues. CDR3: CASSPFQPGPQGGSPLHF. In DNA, the CDR3 is TGTGCCAGCTCACCGTTTCAACCGGGCCCCCAGGGTGGTTCACCCCTCCACTTT.

In its sample, this clone was seen once. V and J are TRBV29-1 and TRBJ2-7; 9 nucleotides align to TRBD1. With 4 bases clipped from V and 2 bases from J, the junction kept 6 bases outside the gene matches. The germline CDR1 and CDR2 sequences are SQVTM and ANQGSEA. The CDR3 contains 14 residues. CDR3 nucleotide sequence: TGCAGCGTTGGACAGGGGGTGTCAACCTACGAGCAGTACTTC. Encoded protein: CSVGQGVSTYEQYF.

As to this clone: The identical CDR3 is also encoded by other nucleotide sequences in the sample. The rearrangement links TRBV19 to TRBJ2-5; the match to TRBD2 covers 7 bases. CDR1 LNHDA and CDR2 SQIVND come from the germline V gene (reference sequence). There are 12 residues in the CDR3. The trim removed 3 bases at V and 5 bases at J, leaving 0 bases unmatched. In DNA form, the CDR3 reads TGTGCCAGTAGTATGGGGGGGGAGACCCAGTACTTC. Encoded protein: CASSMGGETQYF.

This clone has a handful of counts. The same CDR3 is also encoded by other DNA sequences in this sample. The gene calls are TRBV19 and TRBJ2-7; 7 nucleotides match TRBD2. The CDR3 runs 15 residues. V gave up 0 bases and J gave up 3 bases; unmatched junction bases: 5. The germline CDR1 and CDR2 sequences are LNHDA and SQIVND (reference sequence). In DNA, the CDR3 is TGTGCCAGTAGTATAGAGGCGGGAGTCGGCTACGAGCAGTACTTC. It encodes CASSIEAGVGYEQYF.

The genes are TRBV18 and TRBJ1-3; D is possibly TRBD1 (5 bases). Germline loops: CDR1 KGHSH, CDR2 LQKENI. The V and J ends lost 2 bases and 0 bases respectively, with 17 bases between them. The CDR3 spans 18 residues. The CDR3 DNA sequence: TGTGCCAGCTCACCATCTATTGGGGGAGAACACTCTGGAAACACCATATATTTT. It yields the protein CASSPSIGGEHSGNTIYF.

This chain links TRBV7-2 with TRBJ1-5, with 10 bases aligning to TRBD1. Trimming cost V 2 bases and J 5 bases; bases outside gene matches: 9. Germline lookup yields CDR1 SGHTA and CDR2 FQGNSA. CDR3 length equals 17 residues. CDR3 coding DNA: TGTGCCAGCAGCTTACTTAGAGGGACAGGGGCCGATCAGCCCCAGCATTTT. It is translated as CASSLLRGTGADQPQHF.

This clone was seen only a few times. The chain couples TRBV19 to TRBJ1-6, with TRBD1 matching 10 bases. CDR3 size: 15 residues. The germline CDR1 and CDR2 sequences are LNHDA and SQIVND (reference sequence). V was clipped by 6 bases and J by 10 bases; unmatched bases: 9. The CDR3 loop reads CASSSGTGVRSPLHF. The CDR3 DNA follows: TGTGCCAGTAGCTCCGGGACAGGGGTTCGATCACCCCTCCACTTT.

This chain links TRBV7-6 with TRBJ1-5, with 7 nucleotides matching TRBD1. V shed 4 bases and J 0 bases; nucleotides not matched to a gene: 6. The CDR3 extends over 16 amino acids. CDR1 SGHVS and CDR2 FNYEAQ come from the germline V gene. The CDR3 bases are TGTGCCAGCAGCTCGGGACAGCCATATAGCAATCAGCCCCAGCATTTT. Its translation: CASSSGQPYSNQPQHF.

This rearrangement joins TRBV3-1 (or the pseudogene TRBV3-2) to TRBJ1-1, with 7 nucleotides matching TRBD1. CDR3 size: 13 residues. V was clipped by 2 bases and J by 11 bases; unmatched bases: 8. CDR1 is LGHDT, CDR2 YNNKEL, per germline (reference sequence). CDR3 sequence reads: CASSQRQQGTAFF. The CDR3 coding sequence is TGTGCCAGCAGCCAAAGACAACAGGGGACGGCTTTCTTT.

The chain recombines TRBV19 with TRBJ2-7; a weak D match, TRBD2 (5 bases). The ends were cut back, 6 bases at V and 3 bases at J, with 18 bases in the middle. From germline, CDR1 is LNHDA and CDR2 SQIVND (reference sequence). This CDR3 comprises 15 residues. CDR3 in amino acids: CASSEPGPGYYEQYF. In nucleotides, the CDR3 is TGTGCCAGTAGCGAGCCGGGTCCGGGGTACTACGAGCAGTACTTC.

V usage is TRBV11-2 and J usage is TRBJ1-1; 11 nucleotides match TRBD1. Germline CDR1 and CDR2: SGHAT and FQNNGV. This CDR3 has 17 residues. With 5 bases clipped from V and 2 bases from J, the junction kept 10 bases outside the gene matches. The CDR3: CASSPTPDRGPNTEAFF. DNA of the CDR3: TGTGCCAGCAGCCCAACCCCGGACAGGGGGCCTAACACTGAAGCTTTCTTT.

The CDR3 DNA follows: TGTGCCAGCAGCTCCCAACTGAACACTGAAGCTTTCTTT. As protein: CASSSQLNTEAFF. The gene calls are TRBV7-8 and TRBJ1-1; D unresolved. The germline gives CDR1 SGHVS, CDR2 FQNEAQ. V lost 4 bases and J 0 bases, leaving 6 bases between the germline ends. This CDR3 spans 13 amino acids.

For the CDR3, the DNA is TGTGCCAGCAGTTCACAGCCCAATCAGCCCCAGCATTTT. It encodes CASSSQPNQPQHF. The V and J genes are TRBV2 and TRBJ1-5; no definite D call. Trimming took off 5 bases at V and 3 bases at J, with 8 bases between the two ends. CDR3 length: 13 residues. Looked up from germline, CDR1 is SNHLY and CDR2 is FYNNEI.

The chain combines TRBV12-3 or TRBV12-4 with TRBJ1-4, with 9 bases fitting TRBD1. V was clipped by 8 bases and J by 7 bases; unmatched bases: 5. This CDR3 has 13 amino acids. CDR3 in DNA: TGTGCCAGCTGGGGGACAGGGCTTGAAAAACTGTTTTTT. This sequence encodes CASWGTGLEKLFF.